This T cell receptor beta chain was captured by sequencing in a study of cytomegalovirus exposure and HLA in healthy donors. On the study more broadly: Unique TCR beta sequences numbering some 120 million came from around 180 million T cells in an earlier analysis.

PCR was performed using 60 Vbeta and 13 Jbeta primers. TCRdb's copy holds only in-frame clones and misses some; the assay was immunoSEQ multiplex PCR. The sample has about 170,000 clones; over 65% are singletons. There are 17 residues in the CDR3. Germline V lookup: CDR1 MNHEY, CDR2 SMNVEV (reference sequence). V dropped 7 bases and J dropped 3; count of bases not matched to a gene: 17. General observations from the study: Several V segments, TRBV6-2 and TRBV6-3 among them, could not be told apart and were dropped. In a later analysis, DRB1 alleles had the most associated TCRs; HLA-C alleles the fewest. HLA-A and HLA-B allele assignments for most subjects were reportedly predicted accurately using TCR beta sequences.

Regarding this clone: What it recognizes is unknown.

The chain recombines TRBV27 with TRBJ2-7, with TRBD1 matching 8 bases. The sequence came from a man between 35 and 55 years old in good health and CMV-seropositive. Material: PBMCs. The CDR3 here is CASNPGGQGLKNYEQYF. As DNA, the CDR3 is TGTGCCAGCAACCCCGGTGGACAGGGCTTGAAAAACTACGAGCAGTACTTC.